This T cell receptor beta chain appears in the sequencing data of a study of radiation and T cells in renal cell carcinoma. The sample's time point: blood 4 weeks post-SBRT, at nephrectomy. The treatment was: 15 Gy SBRT to primary tumor, nephrectomy 4 weeks later. Nephrectomy followed 15 Gy stereotactic body radiation by 4 weeks. Per the germline V gene, CDR1 is SGHRS and CDR2 is YFSETQ. V was pared by 7 bases and J by 5 bases, with 10 bases between. This CDR3 has 13 amino acids. This table comes from immunoSEQ multiplex PCR, and its TCRdb copy is limited to in-frame clones, with some not included. The sample records roughly 58,000 clones, about 74% being singletons. This clone occurred a few times.

The receptor's source is a man in his fifties or sixties with renal cell carcinoma. This specimen was blood, taken from a patient whose treatment included radiotherapy and nephrectomy. V gene TRBV5-1 combines with J gene TRBJ2-6; the D gene is possibly TRBD1 (5 bases). The CDR3 region has the DNA TGCGCCAGCTTGGACACATGGGCCAACGTCCTGACTTTC. This codes for CASLDTWANVLTF.